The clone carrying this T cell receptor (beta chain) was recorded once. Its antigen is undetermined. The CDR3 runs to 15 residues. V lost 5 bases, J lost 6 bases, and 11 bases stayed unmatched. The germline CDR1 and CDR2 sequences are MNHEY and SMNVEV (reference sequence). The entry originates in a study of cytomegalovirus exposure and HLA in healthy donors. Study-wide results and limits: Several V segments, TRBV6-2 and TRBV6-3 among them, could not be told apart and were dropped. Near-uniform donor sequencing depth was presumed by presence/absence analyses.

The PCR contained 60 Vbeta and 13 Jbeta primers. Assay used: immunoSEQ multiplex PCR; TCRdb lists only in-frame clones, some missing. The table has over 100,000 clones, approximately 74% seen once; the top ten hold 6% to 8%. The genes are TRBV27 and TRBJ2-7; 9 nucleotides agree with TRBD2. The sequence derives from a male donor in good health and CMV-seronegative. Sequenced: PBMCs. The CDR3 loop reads CASSPLQREVSEQYF. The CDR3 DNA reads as TGTGCCAGCAGTCCCCTCCAGCGGGAGGTGTCCGAGCAGTACTTC.